A selection of T cell receptor beta chains follows, all from one sample in a study of PD-1 blockade in classical Hodgkin lymphoma. The method was immunoSEQ multiplex PCR; TCRdb's version includes in-frame clones alone and lacks a portion of them. The sample holds about 98,000 clones, more than 90% seen once. The material was peripheral blood mononuclear cells (PBMCs), obtained at baseline. These receptor sequences come from a human donor with classical Hodgkin lymphoma. CDR3s leave out the opening cysteine and the closing phenylalanine or tryptophan. The order of the fields is D gene, V gene, CDR3 protein. The D gene is left open where the match is weak.

>TRBD1|TRBV19
ASSSDRANTEAF
>TRBD1|TRBV14
ASSTRDSLYGYT
>TRBD2|TRBV9
ASSVDISGRAGRTGELF
>-|TRBV2
ASSLDGSKGVTQY
>TRBD2|TRBV5-6
ASSLAGRASYNEQF
>-|TRBV30
AWSSGVMSGNTIY
>-|TRBV18
ASSGVSYEQY
>TRBD2|TRBV5-4
ASSFTSGRTETQY
>-|TRBV27
ASSTGFTEAF
>-|TRBV4-1
ASSPLGPLTGELF
>-|TRBV18
ASSPPGFYTEAF
>TRBD2|TRBV30
AWSGSGRSLGETQY
>-|TRBV10-3
AISDQDSQETQY
>-|TRBV2
ASRTGTPNEQF
>-|TRBV12-5
ASGLVALRQFNTEAF
>TRBD2|TRBV7-9
ASSFPAGVYTGELF
>-|TRBV5-1
ASSLDEGNPEAF
>-|TRBV4-2
ASSQVRDGLYEQY
>-|TRBV7-9
ASRSRGNPTTDTQY
>TRBD2|TRBV4-1
ASSQRTSGRGDEQF
>-|TRBV6-1
ASSEALMVNQPQH
>-|TRBV9
ASSVGHPQSYEQY
>TRBD2|TRBV7-9
ASSLPGLAGAMADTQY
>-|TRBV5-1
ASSRGTESYEQY
>-|TRBV28
ASWGWQGRGEQY
>TRBD2|TRBV4-1
ASSQPAGTSPYEQY
>TRBD1|TRBV30
AWNQGVDGYT
>-|TRBV6-5
ASRLVVAREAF
>-|TRBV27
ASSLYQKETQY
>TRBD1|TRBV29-1
SVVLRQGATEAF
>TRBD1|TRBV9
ASSVGPSTGREQY
>TRBD2|TRBV28
ASTFSGSEQY
>TRBD1|TRBV28
ASRTGRIDEQF
>-|TRBV6-5
ASSYIEGDTDTQY
>-|TRBV25-1
ASSRQVYNEQF
>TRBD2|TRBV9
AGSVRVAGGTEQF
>TRBD2|TRBV10-2
ATELAGGYEQY
>-|TRBV5-1
ASSLAILQTTGELF
>-|TRBV27
ASSISPGTNTEAF
>-|TRBV7-6
ASSSGRGAGMVQETQY
>-|TRBV2
ASRGRNYEQY
>TRBD1|TRBV10-2
ASRKGQGPMNTEAF
>-|TRBV6-1
ASSRDTATDTQY